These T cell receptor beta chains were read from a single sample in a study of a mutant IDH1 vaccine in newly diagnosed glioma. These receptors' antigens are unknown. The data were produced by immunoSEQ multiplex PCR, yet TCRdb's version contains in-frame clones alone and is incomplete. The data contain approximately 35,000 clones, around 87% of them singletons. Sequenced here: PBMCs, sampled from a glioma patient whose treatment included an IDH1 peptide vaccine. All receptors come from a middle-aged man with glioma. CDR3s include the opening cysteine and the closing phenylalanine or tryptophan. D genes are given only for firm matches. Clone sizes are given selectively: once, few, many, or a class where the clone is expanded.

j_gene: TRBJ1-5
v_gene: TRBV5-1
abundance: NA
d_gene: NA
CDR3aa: CASSLDPNQPQHF
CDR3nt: TGCGCCAGCAGCTTGGATCCCAATCAGCCCCAGCATTTT

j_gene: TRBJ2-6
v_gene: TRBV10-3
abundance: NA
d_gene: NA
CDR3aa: CAISTGKGGANVLTF
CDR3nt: TGTGCCATCAGTACAGGGAAAGGGGGGGCCAACGTCCTGACTTTC

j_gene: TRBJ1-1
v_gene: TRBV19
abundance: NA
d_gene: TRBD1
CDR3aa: CASSTIGQGNTEAFF
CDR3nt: TGTGCCAGTAGTACGATAGGACAGGGGAACACTGAAGCTTTCTTT

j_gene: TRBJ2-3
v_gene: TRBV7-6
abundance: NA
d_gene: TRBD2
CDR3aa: CASSLESSGYTDTQYF
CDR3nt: TGTGCCAGCAGCTTAGAGTCTAGCGGATACACAGATACGCAGTATTTT

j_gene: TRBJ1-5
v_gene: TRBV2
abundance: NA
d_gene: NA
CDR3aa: CASSIPVPDQPQHF
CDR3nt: TGTGCCAGCAGTATACCAGTTCCGGATCAGCCCCAGCATTTT

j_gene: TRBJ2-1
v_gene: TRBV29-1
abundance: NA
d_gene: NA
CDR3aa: CSVPRRGGISYNEQFF
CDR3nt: TGCAGCGTCCCGCGAAGAGGAGGGATTTCGTACAATGAGCAGTTCTTC

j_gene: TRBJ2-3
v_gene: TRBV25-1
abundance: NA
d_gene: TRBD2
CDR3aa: CASSIRGVSTDTQYF
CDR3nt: TGTGCCAGCAGTATCCGGGGGGTAAGCACAGATACGCAGTATTTT

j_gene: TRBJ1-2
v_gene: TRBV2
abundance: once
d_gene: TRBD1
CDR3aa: CASNPDRTYYGYTF
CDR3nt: TGTGCCAGCAATCCGGACAGGACCTACTATGGCTACACCTTC

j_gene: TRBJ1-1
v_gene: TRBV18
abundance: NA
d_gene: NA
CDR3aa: CASSPVEGIEAFF
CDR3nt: TGTGCCAGCTCACCGGTAGAGGGGATTGAAGCTTTCTTT

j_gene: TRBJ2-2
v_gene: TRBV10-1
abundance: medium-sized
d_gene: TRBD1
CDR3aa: CASSDPGGTGELFF
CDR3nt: TGCGCCAGCAGTGATCCAGGGGGCACCGGGGAGCTGTTTTTT

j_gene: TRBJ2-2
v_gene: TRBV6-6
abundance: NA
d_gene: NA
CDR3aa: CASSYSQDTGELFF
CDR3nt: TGTGCCAGCAGTTACTCACAAGACACCGGGGAGCTGTTTTTT

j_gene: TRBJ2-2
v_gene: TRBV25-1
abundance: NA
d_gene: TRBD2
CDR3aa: CASSPWRGDTGELFF
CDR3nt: TGTGCCAGCAGTCCATGGCGGGGGGACACCGGGGAGCTGTTTTTT

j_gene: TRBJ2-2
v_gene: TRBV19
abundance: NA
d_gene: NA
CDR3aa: CATNRAGELFF
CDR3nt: TGTGCCACGAACAGGGCCGGGGAGCTGTTTTTT

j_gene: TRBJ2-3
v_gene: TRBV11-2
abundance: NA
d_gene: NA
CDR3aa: CASSLDREIPDTQYF
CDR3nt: TGTGCCAGCAGCTTAGACAGGGAGATCCCAGATACGCAGTATTTT

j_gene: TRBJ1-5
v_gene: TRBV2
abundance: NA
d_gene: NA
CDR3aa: CASSEMGRGGNQPQHF
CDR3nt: TGTGCCAGCAGTGAAATGGGCAGGGGAGGGAATCAGCCCCAGCATTTT

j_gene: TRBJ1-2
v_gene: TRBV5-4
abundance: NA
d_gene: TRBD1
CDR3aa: CASSPTSGGRYYGYTF
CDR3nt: TGTGCCAGCAGCCCTACATCAGGGGGCAGATACTATGGCTACACCTTC

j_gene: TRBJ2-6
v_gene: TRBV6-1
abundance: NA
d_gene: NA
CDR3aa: CASVSLSGANVLTF
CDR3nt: TGTGCCAGCGTAAGCCTCTCTGGGGCCAACGTCCTGACTTTC

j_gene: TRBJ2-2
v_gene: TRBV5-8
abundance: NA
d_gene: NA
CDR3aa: CASSLIPAINKLFF
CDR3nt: TGTGCCAGCAGCTTGATACCGGCGATCAATAAGCTGTTTTTT

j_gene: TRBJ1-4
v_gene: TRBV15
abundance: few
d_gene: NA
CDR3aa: CATSRESGGAGEKLFF
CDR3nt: TGTGCCACCAGCAGAGAATCGGGGGGCGCTGGGGAAAAACTGTTTTTT

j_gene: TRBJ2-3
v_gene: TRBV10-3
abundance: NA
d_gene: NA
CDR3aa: CAISDSGGGGDTQYF
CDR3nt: TGTGCCATCAGTGACAGCGGAGGGGGGGGAGATACGCAGTATTTT

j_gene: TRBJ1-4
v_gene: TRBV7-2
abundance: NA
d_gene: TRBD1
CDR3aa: CASSLDRGSEKLFF
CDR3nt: TGTGCCAGCAGCTTAGACAGGGGGAGCGAAAAACTGTTTTTT

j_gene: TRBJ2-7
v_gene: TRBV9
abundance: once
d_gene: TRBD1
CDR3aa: CASSQRAQTGGHEQYF
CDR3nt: TGTGCCAGCAGCCAAAGGGCCCAGACAGGGGGTCACGAGCAGTACTTC

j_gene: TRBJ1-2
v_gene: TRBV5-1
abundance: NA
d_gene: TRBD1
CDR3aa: CASSSGQTYGYTF
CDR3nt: TGCGCCAGCAGCTCGGGACAGACCTATGGCTACACCTTC

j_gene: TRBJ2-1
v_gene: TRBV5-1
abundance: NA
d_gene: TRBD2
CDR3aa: CASSAELAVYNEQFF
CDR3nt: TGCGCCAGCAGCGCCGAACTAGCGGTCTACAATGAGCAGTTCTTC

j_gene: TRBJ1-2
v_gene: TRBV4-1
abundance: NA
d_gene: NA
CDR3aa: CASSQDSVDYGYTF
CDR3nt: TGCGCCAGCAGCCAAGATTCGGTGGACTATGGCTACACCTTC

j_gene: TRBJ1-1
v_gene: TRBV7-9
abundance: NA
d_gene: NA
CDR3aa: CASRKLGALNTEAFF
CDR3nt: TGTGCCAGCAGAAAGCTTGGGGCTCTGAACACTGAAGCTTTCTTT

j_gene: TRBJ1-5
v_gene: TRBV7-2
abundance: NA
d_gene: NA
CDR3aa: CASAWGFRNQPQHF
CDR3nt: TGTGCTAGCGCGTGGGGCTTCCGCAATCAGCCCCAGCATTTT

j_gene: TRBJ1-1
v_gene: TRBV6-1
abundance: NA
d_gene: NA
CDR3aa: CASSATGNTEAFF
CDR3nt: TGTGCCAGCAGTGCAACGGGGAACACTGAAGCTTTCTTT

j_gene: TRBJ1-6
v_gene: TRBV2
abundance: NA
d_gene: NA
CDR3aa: CASSRQVNNSPLHF
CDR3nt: TGTGCCAGCAGTAGACAGGTTAATAATTCACCCCTCCACTTT

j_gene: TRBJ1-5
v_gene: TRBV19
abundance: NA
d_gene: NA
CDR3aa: CASSTVSNQPQHF
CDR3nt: TGTGCCAGTTCGACGGTTAGCAATCAGCCCCAGCATTTT

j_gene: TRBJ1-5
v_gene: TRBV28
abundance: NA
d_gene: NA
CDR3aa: CASSFWGDNNQPQHF
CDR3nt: TGTGCCAGCAGTTTTTGGGGGGATAACAATCAGCCCCAGCATTTT

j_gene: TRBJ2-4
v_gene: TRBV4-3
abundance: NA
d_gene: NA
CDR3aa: CASSQDHGSGLAKNIQYF
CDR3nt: TGCGCCAGCAGCCAAGATCATGGTAGTGGACTAGCCAAAAACATTCAGTACTTC

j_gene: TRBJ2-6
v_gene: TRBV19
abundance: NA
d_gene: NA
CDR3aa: CASDRRSGANVLTF
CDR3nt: TGTGCCTCAGATCGGCGCTCTGGGGCCAACGTCCTGACTTTC

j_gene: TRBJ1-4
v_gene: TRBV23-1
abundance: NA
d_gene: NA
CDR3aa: CASSLNTGGGQTNEKLFF
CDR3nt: TGCGCCAGCAGCCTCAATACGGGAGGAGGGCAAACTAATGAAAAACTGTTTTTT

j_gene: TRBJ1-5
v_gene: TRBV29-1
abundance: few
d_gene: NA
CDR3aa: CSVADGLVGNQPQHF
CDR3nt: TGCAGCGTCGCCGACGGCCTCGTCGGCAATCAGCCCCAGCATTTT

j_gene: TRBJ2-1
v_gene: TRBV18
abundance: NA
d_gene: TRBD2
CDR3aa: CASSPSGRAAYNEQFF
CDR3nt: TGTGCCAGCTCACCGAGCGGGAGGGCCGCCTACAATGAGCAGTTCTTC

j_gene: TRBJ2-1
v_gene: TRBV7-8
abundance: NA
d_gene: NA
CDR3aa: CASSSWGAAGATNNEQFF
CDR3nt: TGTGCCAGCAGCTCTTGGGGGGCCGCAGGGGCAACAAACAATGAGCAGTTCTTC

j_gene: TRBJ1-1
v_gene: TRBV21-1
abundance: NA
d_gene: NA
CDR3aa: CASIGRAGDLENTEAFF
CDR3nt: TGTGCCAGCATCGGACGGGCAGGGGATCTGGAGAACACTGAAGCTTTCTTT

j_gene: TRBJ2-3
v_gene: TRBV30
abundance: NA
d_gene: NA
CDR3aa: CAWIGRLGGSTSTDTQYF
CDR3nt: TGTGCCTGGATCGGACGGCTAGGCGGATCAACTAGCACAGATACGCAGTATTTT

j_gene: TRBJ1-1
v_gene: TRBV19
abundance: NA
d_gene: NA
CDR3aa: CASSLEGRTTEAFF
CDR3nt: TGTGCCAGTAGTCTAGAGGGGAGGACCACTGAAGCTTTCTTT

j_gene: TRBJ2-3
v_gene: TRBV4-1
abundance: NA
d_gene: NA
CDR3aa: CASSQFGGPDTQYF
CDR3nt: TGCGCCAGCAGCCAGTTTGGAGGCCCAGATACGCAGTATTTT

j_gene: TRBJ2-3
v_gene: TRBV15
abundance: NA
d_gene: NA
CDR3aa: CATSRDYPPGTTDTQYF
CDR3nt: TGTGCCACCAGCAGAGATTACCCACCCGGAACCACAGATACGCAGTATTTT

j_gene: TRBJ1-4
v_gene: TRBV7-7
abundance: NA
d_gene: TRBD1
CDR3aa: CASGPTGATNEKLFF
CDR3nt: TGTGCTAGCGGCCCGACAGGGGCAACTAATGAAAAACTGTTTTTT

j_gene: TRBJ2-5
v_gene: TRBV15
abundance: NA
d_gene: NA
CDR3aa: CATREHGQSQETQYF
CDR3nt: TGTGCCACCAGAGAACATGGACAGTCCCAAGAGACCCAGTACTTC

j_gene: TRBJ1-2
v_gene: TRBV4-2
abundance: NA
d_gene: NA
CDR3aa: CASSQAAGRRGYTF
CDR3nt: TGTGCCAGCAGCCAAGCTGCGGGGCGCCGGGGCTACACCTTC

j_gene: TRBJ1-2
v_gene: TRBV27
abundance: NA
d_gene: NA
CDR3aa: CASSLYPAGYGYTF
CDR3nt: TGTGCCAGCAGTTTATACCCCGCAGGGTACGGCTACACCTTC

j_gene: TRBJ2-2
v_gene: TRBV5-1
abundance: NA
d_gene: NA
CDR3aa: CASSSLANTGELFF
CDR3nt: TGCGCCAGCAGCTCCTTAGCGAACACCGGGGAGCTGTTTTTT

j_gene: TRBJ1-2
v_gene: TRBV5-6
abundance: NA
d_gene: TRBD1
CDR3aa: CASSPTTGGNYGYTF
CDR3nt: TGTGCCAGCAGCCCAACGACAGGGGGCAACTATGGCTACACCTTC

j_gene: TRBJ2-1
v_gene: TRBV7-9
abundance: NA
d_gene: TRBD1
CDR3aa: CASSLSRGSSSYNEQFF
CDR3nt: TGTGCCAGCAGCTTAAGCAGGGGGAGCAGCTCCTACAATGAGCAGTTCTTC

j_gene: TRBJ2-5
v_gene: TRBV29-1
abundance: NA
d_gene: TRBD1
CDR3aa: CSVERDRKETQYF
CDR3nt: TGCAGCGTCGAAAGGGACAGAAAGGAGACCCAGTACTTC

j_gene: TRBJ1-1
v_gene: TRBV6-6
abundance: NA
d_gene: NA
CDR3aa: CASSYSTDEAFF
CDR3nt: TGTGCCAGCAGTTACAGTACAGATGAAGCTTTCTTT

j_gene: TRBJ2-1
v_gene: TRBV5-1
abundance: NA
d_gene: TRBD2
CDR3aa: CASSLGTSAYNEQFF
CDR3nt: TGCGCCAGCAGCTTGGGGACTAGCGCCTACAATGAGCAGTTCTTC

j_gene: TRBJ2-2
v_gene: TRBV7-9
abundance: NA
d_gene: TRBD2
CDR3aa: CATPHREADTGELFF
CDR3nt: TGTGCCACCCCGCACCGGGAGGCCGACACCGGGGAGCTGTTTTTT

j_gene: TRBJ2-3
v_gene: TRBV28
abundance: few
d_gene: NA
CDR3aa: CASPPPRQGPSSWTQYF
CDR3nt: TGTGCCAGCCCACCCCCCCGGCAGGGCCCATCGTCGTGGACGCAGTATTTT

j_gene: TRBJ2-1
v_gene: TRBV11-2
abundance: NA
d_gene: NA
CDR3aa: CASSLRRTYNEQFF
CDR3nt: TGTGCCAGCAGCTTAAGACGCACCTACAATGAGCAGTTCTTC

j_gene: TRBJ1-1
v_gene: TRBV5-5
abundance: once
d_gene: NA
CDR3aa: CASSTHGGDTEAFF
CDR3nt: TGTGCCAGCAGCACCCACGGGGGCGACACTGAAGCTTTCTTT

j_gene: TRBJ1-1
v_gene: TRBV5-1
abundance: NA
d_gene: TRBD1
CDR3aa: CASSLEGAVTEAFF
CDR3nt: TGCGCCAGCAGCTTGGAGGGGGCGGTTACTGAAGCTTTCTTT

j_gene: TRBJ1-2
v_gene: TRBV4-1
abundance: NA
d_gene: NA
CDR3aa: CASSQVPGGFYGYTF
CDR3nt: TGCGCCAGCAGCCAAGTCCCTGGCGGATTCTATGGCTACACCTTC

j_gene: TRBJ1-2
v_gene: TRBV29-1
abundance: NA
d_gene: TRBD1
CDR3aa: CSASTGLRDGYTF
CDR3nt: TGCAGCGCCTCGACAGGGCTAAGAGATGGCTACACCTTC

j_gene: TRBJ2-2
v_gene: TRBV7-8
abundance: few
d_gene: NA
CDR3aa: CASSPPGTGTGELFF
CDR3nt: TGTGCCAGCAGCCCCCCCGGGACTGGGACCGGGGAGCTGTTTTTT